This entry is about one T cell receptor (beta chain). The data were taken from a study of blood T cell repertoires in COVID-19. Study-wide background: There were acute and convalescent COVID-19 samples, and they came from the United States, Italy and Spain.

In germline, CDR1 is SGHAT, CDR2 FQDESV (reference sequence). The CDR3 loop spans 11 amino acids. The V gene lost 6 bases and the J gene lost 3 bases, with 5 bases spanning the gap. The repertoire was sequenced with immunoSEQ multiplex PCR; TCRdb's copy has only in-frame clones and lacks some. The data hold 150,000 or so clones, with roughly four fifths observed a single time. The chain is built from TRBV11-1 and TRBJ1-1; D is unresolved. The source of this sequence is a human donor with acute or convalescent COVID-19. The donor label of this sample is uncertain. Sequencing was carried out using peripheral blood. CDR3 in DNA: TGTGCCAGCAGAACGGACACTGAAGCTTTCTTT. Its protein product is CASRTDTEAFF.